These T cell receptor beta chains were read from a single sample in a study of chemoradiotherapy in HPV16-positive cancers. The assay was immunoSEQ multiplex PCR, and TCRdb's table has in-frame clones only and misses some. The table lists roughly 12,000 clones, 72% of them singletons, with 8.3% in the top ten. Sampling took place from a patient who underwent chemoradiotherapy. These receptors were taken from a human donor with HPV-associated anogenital cancer. Each CDR3 is given with its conserved first and last residue. The D gene is left open where the match is weak.

j_call	v_call	d_call	cdr3_aa
TRBJ1-6	TRBV4-3	-	CASSQSGRGYNSPLHF
TRBJ2-1	TRBV5-4	-	CASSSGVNEQFF
TRBJ2-3	TRBV9	TRBD2	CASSEGSGSSTDTQYF
-	TRBV5-4	-	CASSFGTPGNEQYF
TRBJ1-2	TRBV5-1	-	CASSLGYSDYDFNYGYTF
TRBJ2-1	TRBV28	TRBD2	CASKDSGRASARNEQFF
TRBJ1-2	TRBV28	-	CASTSGANGYTF
TRBJ2-5	TRBV7-3	-	CASSLNGGRETQYF
TRBJ1-3	TRBV19	TRBD1	CATTDRTGNTIYF
TRBJ1-2	TRBV30	-	CAWGGTNGPYGYTF
TRBJ2-5	TRBV7-9	TRBD1	CASSYTGQRQETQYF
TRBJ1-1	TRBV6-1	-	CASEKQGATEAFF
TRBJ1-2	TRBV7-2	-	CASSLAPLYGYTF
TRBJ2-7	TRBV2	TRBD2	CASSRVAGRYEQYF
TRBJ1-3	TRBV5-1	-	CASSLGGSGNTIYF
TRBJ2-3	TRBV4-1	-	CASGRQIPTDTQYF
TRBJ2-2	TRBV25-1	-	CASSEWTGELFF
TRBJ1-4	TRBV5-4	-	CASSFGLGEGNEKLFF
TRBJ2-3	TRBV19	TRBD1	CASRDRGFADTQYF